The 30 T cell receptor beta chains below come from one sample, sequenced in a study of blood T cell repertoires in COVID-19. Data came from immunoSEQ multiplex PCR; TCRdb stores just in-frame clones and leaves some out. Here the sample spans under 250,000 clones, roughly 86% being singletons. Sequenced sample: PBMCs or T cells enriched from blood (not recorded which). Every receptor here comes from a woman under 40 with acute COVID-19.

The rearrangement uses TRBV10-3 and TRBJ2-5; 7 bases align to TRBD2. The CDR3 length is 13 residues. Germline-derived CDR1 and CDR2 are ENHRY and SYGVKD. V lost 4 bases, J lost 5 bases, and 4 bases stayed unmatched. The DNA for the CDR3 is TGTGCCATCAGTGGGGGACTAAGGGAGACCCAGTACTTC. This codes for CAISGGLRETQYF.

The chain joins TRBV15 to TRBJ1-4, with D hard to call. The CDR3 loop spans 14 amino acids. Germline V gives CDR1 LNHNV, CDR2 YYDKDF (reference sequence). The V end was cut by 0 bases, the J end by 4 bases, with 6 bases between. CDR3 coding DNA: TGTGCCACCAGCAGAGATCGTCGTAATGAAAAACTGTTTTTT. Amino acids: CATSRDRRNEKLFF.

This clone occurred a few times. V is TRBV19 and J is TRBJ1-6, with no clear D. Trimming took 10 bases from V and 3 from J, leaving 7 bases between them. Germline-derived CDR1 and CDR2 are LNHDA and SQIVND (reference sequence). CDR3 size: 12 residues. The CDR3 region is CATSYYNSPLHF. DNA for the CDR3: TGTGCCACGTCCTACTATAATTCACCCCTCCACTTT.

This clone has more than one count but fewer than ten. The V call is TRBV25-1, the J call TRBJ2-1; no firm D call. Germline V gives CDR1 MGHDK, CDR2 SYGVNS. V lost 2 bases, J lost 7 bases, and 3 bases lay in between. The CDR3 runs 11 residues. CDR3 DNA: TGTGCCAGCAGTGAACAGAATGAGCAGTTCTTC. This encodes CASSEQNEQFF.

The chain joins TRBV2 to TRBJ1-5; 9 bases are shared with TRBD1. The junction had 3 bases not matched to a gene; V was cut back by 7 bases and J by 2 bases. The V gene's germline CDR1 is SNHLY and CDR2 FYNNEI. The CDR3 is 14 amino acids. DNA for the CDR3: TGTGCCAGCATAGGGGACAGGGGCAATCAGCCCCAGCATTTT. Encoded protein: CASIGDRGNQPQHF.

The genes are TRBV5-4 and TRBJ2-7; a weak D match, TRBD1 (7 bases). This CDR3 contains 13 residues. Germline CDR1 is SGHNT and CDR2 is YYREEE (reference sequence). V lost 2 bases and J lost 5, with 11 bases in between. The CDR3, as DNA: TGTGCCAGCAGCTTTACAGGGGAGGACGAGCAGTACTTC. Translation gives CASSFTGEDEQYF.

The V gene is TRBV3-1 (or the pseudogene TRBV3-2), the J gene TRBJ2-1; D unresolved. CDR3 length: 14 residues. V lost 3 bases to trimming and J lost 8 bases, with 14 bases between them. Germline V gene lookup returns CDR1 LGHDT and CDR2 YNNKEL (reference sequence). The CDR3 sequence is CASSHRVSWDEQFF. As DNA, the CDR3 is TGTGCCAGCAGCCACCGGGTGTCTTGGGATGAGCAGTTCTTC.

V gene TRBV19 combines with J gene TRBJ1-2; 8 nucleotides agree with TRBD1. J was trimmed by 4 bases and V by 4 bases; bases with no gene match: 8. The CDR3 runs 15 residues. The V gene's germline CDR1 is LNHDA and CDR2 SQIVND (reference sequence). In DNA, the CDR3 is TGTGCCAGTAGTAACCGGGACAGGATCTCCTATGGCTACACCTTC. Residues: CASSNRDRISYGYTF.

The V gene is TRBV6-4, the J gene TRBJ2-1; D may be TRBD1 (6 bases). Germline V lookup: CDR1 MRHNA, CDR2 SNTAGT. Deletions cut 6 bases from V and 1 base from J, with 22 bases between. This CDR3 has 18 residues. The CDR3 is CASSPRGLNLQSYNEQFF. In DNA, the CDR3 is TGTGCCAGCAGCCCCAGGGGCTTGAATTTACAATCCTACAATGAGCAGTTCTTC.

The chain combines TRBV18 with TRBJ1-4, with D maybe TRBD1 (6 bases). This CDR3 contains 14 residues. Germline assignment: CDR1 KGHSH and CDR2 LQKENI. The ends were cut back, 8 bases at V and 4 bases at J, with 14 bases in the middle. Here the CDR3 DNA reads TGTGCCAGCACAAGACAGGCTCGTAATGAAAAACTGTTTTTT. It translates to CASTRQARNEKLFF.

The chain employs TRBV6-5 and TRBJ1-6; a weak D match, TRBD1 (5 bases). V lost 5 bases to trimming and J lost 9 bases, with 14 bases between them. The CDR3 runs 14 residues. The germline V gene encodes CDR1 MNHEY and CDR2 SVGAGI. The CDR3 DNA sequence: TGTGCCAGCAGTCTCTCAGGGATCACTTCACCCCTCCACTTT. Translating it yields CASSLSGITSPLHF.

This chain joins TRBV28 and TRBJ1-2; the D is unclear. Germline loops: CDR1 MDHEN, CDR2 SYDVKM. This CDR3 contains 13 residues. Trimming left V 1 base short and J 6 bases short, with 9 bases between. Here the CDR3 DNA reads TGTGCCAGCAGTTTATCGCGGGGAAATGGCTACACCTTC. It is translated as CASSLSRGNGYTF.

With respect to this clone: Other DNA sequences in this specimen translate into the identical CDR3. V gene TRBV19 combines with J gene TRBJ1-5; possibly TRBD1 for D (5 bases). CDR1 and CDR2 from the germline V gene are LNHDA and SQIVND (reference sequence). V gave up 4 bases and J gave up 4 bases, with 8 bases separating them. CDR3 length: 13 amino acids. The CDR3: CASSSQGNQPQHF. In DNA, the CDR3 is TGTGCCAGTAGTAGCCAGGGAAATCAGCCCCAGCATTTT.

The rearrangement uses TRBV5-1 and TRBJ1-1, with 9 bases lining up with TRBD1. Germline trimming cut 4 bases from V and 0 bases from J; bases unmatched to any gene: 10. CDR3 size: 17 residues. Germline V CDR1 and CDR2: SGHRS, YFSETQ. CDR3 nucleotide sequence: TGCGCCAGCAGCGGGGGGTGGACAGGGGAGATGAACACTGAAGCTTTCTTT. Residues: CASSGGWTGEMNTEAFF.

V and J are TRBV5-5 and TRBJ2-2; 9 bases fit TRBD1. Per the germline V gene, CDR1 is SGHKS and CDR2 is YYEKEE (reference sequence). The junction had 7 bases not matched to a gene; V was cut back by 2 bases and J by 8 bases. The CDR3 length is 15 residues. Here the CDR3 reads CASSFRDRVFGELFF. CDR3 bases: TGTGCCAGCAGCTTCCGGGACAGGGTTTTTGGGGAGCTGTTTTTT.

The genes are TRBV29-1 and TRBJ2-2; D is perhaps TRBD1 (6 bases). Trimming removed 6 bases at V and 4 bases at J, with 21 bases between. Looked up from germline, CDR1 is SQVTM and CDR2 is ANQGSEA. CDR3 length: 16 amino acids. This chain's CDR3 is CSVHPRQGSSTGELFF. CDR3 nucleotide sequence: TGCAGCGTCCACCCGAGGCAGGGGAGTTCCACCGGGGAGCTGTTTTTT.

CDR3 residues: CASSLFGGAASYNEQFF. The DNA for the CDR3 is TGTGCCAGCAGCTTGTTCGGGGGGGCGGCGTCCTACAATGAGCAGTTCTTC. The chain couples TRBV5-6 to TRBJ2-1, with 8 bases identical to TRBD2. J gave up 1 base and V 1 base, and 7 bases lay outside the gene matches. Germline assignment: CDR1 SGHDT and CDR2 YYEEEE. The CDR3 has 17 amino acids.

This clone occurred a few times. The chain carries TRBV5-6 and TRBJ1-6; 8 bases agree with TRBD1. Germline V gives CDR1 SGHDT, CDR2 YYEEEE. CDR3 length: 16 residues. Losses at the gene ends were 3 bases for V and 10 bases for J; bases not matched to a gene: 12. The CDR3 DNA is TGTGCCAGCAGCTCGCTACACGACAGGGGTAGCTCACCCCTCCACTTT. Translation: CASSSLHDRGSSPLHF.

The chain has TRBV28 and TRBJ2-7, with 7 bases identical to TRBD1. Germline V gives CDR1 MDHEN, CDR2 SYDVKM. CDR3 length: 15 amino acids. With V trimmed by 5 bases and J by 2 bases, 9 bases remained unmatched. In nucleotides, the CDR3 is TGTGCCAGCAGTCGACCCCCGGGACAGACCTACGAGCAGTACTTC. Encoded protein: CASSRPPGQTYEQYF.

This chain connects TRBV6-2 or TRBV6-3 to TRBJ1-1; TRBD1 matches at 10 bases. Germline V lookup: CDR1 MNHEY, CDR2 SVGEGT. The J segment lost 7 bases and the V segment lost 1 base, leaving 6 bases of the junction unmatched. CDR3 length: 15 amino acids. CDR3 amino acids: CASSYLGQGKDEAFF. The CDR3 nucleotides read TGTGCCAGCAGTTACTTGGGACAGGGGAAAGATGAAGCTTTCTTT.

This clone was observed a single time. The V gene is TRBV7-2, the J gene TRBJ2-7; D is undetermined. V was trimmed by 5 bases and J by 0 bases, leaving 11 bases between them. CDR1 and CDR2 (germline): SGHTA, FQGNSA. The CDR3 runs to 14 residues. CDR3 DNA: TGTGCCAGCAGCCTAAACTCTGGCTCCTACGAGCAGTACTTC. It translates to CASSLNSGSYEQYF. Full variable domain (rest looked up from reference TRBV7-2 and TRBJ2-7): GAGVSQSPSNKVTEKGKDVELRCDPISGHTALYWYRQSLGQGLEFLIYFQGNSAPDKSGLPSDRFSAERTGGSVSTLTIQRTQQEDSAVYLCASSLNSGSYEQYFGPGTRLTVT.

The rearrangement links TRBV28 to TRBJ2-7; D not certain. Between the trimmed V and J ends, which lost 5 bases and 3 bases, there was a span of 2 bases. Germline loops: CDR1 MDHEN, CDR2 SYDVKM. This CDR3 region has 10 residues. CDR3 sequence (DNA): TGTGCCAGCAGTCACTACGAGCAGTACTTC. Encoded protein: CASSHYEQYF.

This chain joins TRBV20-1 and TRBJ2-3; no firm D call. Per germline, CDR1 DFQATT and CDR2 SNEGSKA (reference sequence). Trimming left V 3 bases short and J 0 bases short, with 7 bases between. The CDR3 is 13 residues long. Here the CDR3 DNA reads TGCAGTGCTAGTACACAGAGCACAGATACGCAGTATTTT. It is translated as CSASTQSTDTQYF.

The rearrangement uses TRBV7-6 and TRBJ2-5, with 7 positions matching TRBD2. There are 15 residues in the CDR3. Germline CDR1 is SGHVS and CDR2 is FNYEAQ. V lost 4 bases and J lost 4; bases outside the gene matches: 9. The chain's CDR3 is CASSWGGGERETQYF. The CDR3 DNA follows: TGTGCCAGCAGCTGGGGCGGGGGAGAGCGAGAGACCCAGTACTTC.

This clone has just a few counts. The gene calls are TRBV10-2 and TRBJ1-1; 7 bases line up with TRBD1. The CDR3 is made up of 17 amino acids. V was clipped by 10 bases and J by 1 base; unmatched bases: 18. Germline CDR1 and CDR2: WSHSY and SAAADI. The CDR3 spells CATTRYDRVNWNTEAFF. The CDR3 nucleotides read TGCGCCACCACCAGATACGACAGGGTTAATTGGAACACTGAAGCTTTCTTT.

The chain is built from TRBV18 and TRBJ2-3; 7 bases align to TRBD2. The CDR3 is made up of 16 amino acids. V was clipped by 6 bases and J by 4 bases; unmatched bases: 13. Germline loops: CDR1 KGHSH, CDR2 LQKENI. The CDR3 spells CASSPTRTSISDTQYF. As DNA, the CDR3 is TGTGCCAGCTCCCCTACGCGGACTAGTATTTCAGATACGCAGTATTTT.

The rearrangement uses TRBV28 and TRBJ1-5; 7 bases match TRBD1. Trimming took 5 bases from V and 12 from J; bases not matched to a gene: 16. Germline CDR1 reads MDHEN; CDR2 reads SYDVKM. The CDR3 has 15 amino acids. The CDR3 region has the DNA TGTGCCAGCAGTCGGAAATTGGGACAGCGAACGGTCCAGCATTTT. The encoded protein is CASSRKLGQRTVQHF. Filled out from reference TRBV28 and TRBJ1-5, the complete variable domain reads DVKVTQSSRYLVKRTGEKVFLECVQDMDHENMFWYRQDPGLGLRLIYFSYDVKMKEKGDIPEGYSVSREKKERFSLILESASTNQTSMYLCASSRKLGQRTVQHFGDGTRLSIL.

The chain has TRBV4-2 and TRBJ2-1; 7 nucleotides align to TRBD2. The ends lost 1 base at V and 3 bases at J; junction bases unmatched: 6. Germline loops: CDR1 LGHNA, CDR2 YNFKEQ. CDR3 length equals 16 residues. This chain's CDR3 is CASSQARGGGYNEQFF. In DNA form, the CDR3 reads TGTGCCAGCAGCCAAGCCCGTGGGGGGGGCTACAATGAGCAGTTCTTC.

The rearrangement uses TRBV7-3 and TRBJ2-2, with 7 bases aligning to TRBD2. The J segment lost 0 bases and the V segment lost 6 bases, leaving 1 base of the junction unmatched. This CDR3 is 14 amino acids long. The germline gives CDR1 SGHTA, CDR2 FQGTGA. Here the CDR3 reads CASRGTTNTGELFF. CDR3 in DNA: TGTGCCAGCAGGGGGACTACGAACACCGGGGAGCTGTTTTTT.

This clone has more than one count but fewer than ten. The J gene is TRBJ1-2, the V gene TRBV12-3 or TRBV12-4; 7 nucleotides line up with TRBD1. With V trimmed by 6 bases and J by 4 bases, 5 bases remained unmatched. CDR3 length: 13 amino acids. The CDR3 is CASRGQTGYGYTF. The CDR3, as DNA: TGTGCCAGCAGGGGACAGACAGGCTATGGCTACACCTTC.